This T cell receptor beta chain is drawn from a study of a mutant IDH1 vaccine in newly diagnosed glioma. On this clone: Its antigen is not identified.

Time point described: week 5, during vaccination. Every vaccine dose comprised 300 ug of mutant IDH1 20-mer peptide plus topical imiquimod. Clones were read by immunoSEQ multiplex PCR, and TCRdb kept only the in-frame ones, dropping some. Of more than 40,000 clones in the sample, about three quarters are singletons; the top ten hold about 1.7%. CDR1 SGHDT and CDR2 YYEEEE come from the germline V gene. CDR3 length equals 17 residues. Trimming left V 3 bases short and J 0 bases short, with 15 bases between. The sequences come from PBMCs, collected from a glioma patient whose treatment included an IDH1 peptide vaccine. The chain recombines TRBV5-6 with TRBJ2-2; either TRBD1 or TRBD2 may fit D (6 bases each). This TCR was sampled from a woman in her 40s with glioma. Written as DNA, the CDR3 is TGTGCCAGCAGCTGGGGGGCGGGGTACTCGAACACCGGGGAGCTGTTTTTT. Residues: CASSWGAGYSNTGELFF.